This T cell receptor beta chain was found in a study of regulatory T cells in long-lasting Graves disease. Study-wide points: Only a small sample size was used, which may have cut accuracy.

The CDR3 runs 13 residues. Losses at the gene ends were 4 bases for V and 9 bases for J; bases not matched to a gene: 9. Per germline, CDR1 GTSNPN and CDR2 SVGIG (reference sequence). This clonotype was recorded many times. Antigen specificity is unknown. Time point here: newly diagnosed GD, antithyroid drugs for less than 3 months. PBMC-extracted RNA yielded the TCR library. Arm-PCR of CDR3 regions and iRepertoire HTBI primers were the basis on which TCR beta libraries were built. TCRdb reprocessed the multiplex PCR reads with MiXCR, giving one entry per CDR3 protein. The sample shows 250,000 to 400,000 distinct CDR3 sequences, 15% to 20% of them seen only once.

The TCR comes from a female donor with Graves disease. The chain couples TRBV30 to TRBJ2-1; 7 bases agree with TRBD2. The sequences come from peripheral blood mononuclear cells (PBMCs), collected at new diagnosis, from a patient treated with antithyroid drugs. CDR3 loop: CAWMGGRTGEQFF. DNA for the CDR3: TGTGCCTGGATGGGCGGGAGAACGGGTGAGCAGTTCTTC.